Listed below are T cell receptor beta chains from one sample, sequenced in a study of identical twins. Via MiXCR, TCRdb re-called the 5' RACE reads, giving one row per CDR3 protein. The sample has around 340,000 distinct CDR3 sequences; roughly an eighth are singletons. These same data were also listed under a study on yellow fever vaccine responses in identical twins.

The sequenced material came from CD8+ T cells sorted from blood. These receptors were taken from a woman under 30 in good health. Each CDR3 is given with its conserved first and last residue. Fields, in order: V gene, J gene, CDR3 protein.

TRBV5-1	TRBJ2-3	CASTEFRASTDTQYF
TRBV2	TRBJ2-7	CASIGSYYEQYF
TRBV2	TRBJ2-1	CASLGVIRLYNEQFF
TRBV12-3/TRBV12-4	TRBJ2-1	CASNVGGSHNEQFF
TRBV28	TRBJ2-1	CATQTSYNEQFF
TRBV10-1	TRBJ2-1	CASSGEGLANANEQFF
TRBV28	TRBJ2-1	CASSYQGNEQFF
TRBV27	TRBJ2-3	CASSLFPGQGPDTQYF
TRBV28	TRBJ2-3	CASSRDSTFSTDTQYF
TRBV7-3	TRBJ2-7	CASSFAGQGYEQYF
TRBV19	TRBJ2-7	CASKSRDSVSYEQYF
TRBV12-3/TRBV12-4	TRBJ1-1	CASSLVGNSGAFF
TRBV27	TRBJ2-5	CASSFRGGAVETQYF
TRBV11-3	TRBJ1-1	CASSLEGTGFDTEAFF
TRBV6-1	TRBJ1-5	CASSRAGVNQPQHF
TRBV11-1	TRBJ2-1	CASRWGLAGGSSYNEQFF
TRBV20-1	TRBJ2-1	CSAPDYIAGGYNEQFF
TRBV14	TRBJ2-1	CASSQADRYNEQFF
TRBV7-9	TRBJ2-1	CASSLANYYNEQFF
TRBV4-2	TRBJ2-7	CASSQVLAPVNEQYF
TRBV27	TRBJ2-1	CASSLTSGSFHNEQFF
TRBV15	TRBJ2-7	CATSSPGLDYEQYF
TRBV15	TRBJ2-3	CATSRDDGGTDTQYF
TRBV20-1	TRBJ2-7	CSARVLGGRPLSYEQYF
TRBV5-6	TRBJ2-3	CASSLAGGPPDTQYF
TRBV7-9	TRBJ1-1	CASSILGGRETEAFF
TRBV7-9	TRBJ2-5	CASSTGTGTGETQYF
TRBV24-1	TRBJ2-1	CATSGGTSIGSYNEQFF
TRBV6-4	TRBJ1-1	CASSDVPGIAEAFF
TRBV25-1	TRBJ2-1	CASSGGLAVILSYNEQFF
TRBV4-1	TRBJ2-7	CASSQARGTGTYEQYF
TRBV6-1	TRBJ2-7	CASSTDGRYEQYF
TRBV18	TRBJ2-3	CASSSQWAFTDTQYF
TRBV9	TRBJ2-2	CASKWAGELFF
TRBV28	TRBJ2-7	CASGLGSRGQYEQYF
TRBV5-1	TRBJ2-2	CASSTPGVRTGELFF
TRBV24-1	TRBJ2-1	CATSDLGQVEQFF
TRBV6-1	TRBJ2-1	CASSRRAARSYNEQFF
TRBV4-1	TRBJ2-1	CASSQASGGARNEQFF
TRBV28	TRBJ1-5	CASSFNQPQHF
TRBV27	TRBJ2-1	CASSPYPYQGLAGGRGEQFF
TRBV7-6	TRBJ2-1	CASRASGWDNEQFF
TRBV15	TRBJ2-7	CATSRDPVVSRSSYEQYF
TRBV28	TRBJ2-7	CASSLSSLVGAGAYEQYF
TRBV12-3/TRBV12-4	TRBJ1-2	CATNAVAGYTF
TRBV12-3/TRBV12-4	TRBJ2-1	CASSTRQGGSYNEQFF